This T cell receptor (beta chain) derives from a study of T cells in Graves' hyperthyroidism and ophthalmopathy. Study overall: Peripheral blood samples were taken at initial diagnosis, prior to any treatment. The study, taken as a whole, reports: Before onset, by a median of approximately 6.8 months, the model predicted ophthalmopathy.

The CDR3 length is 15 residues. Germline V gives CDR1 SGHTA, CDR2 FQGTGA. Trimming took off 5 bases at V and 1 base at J, with 14 bases between the two ends. Note on this clonotype: The antigen remains undetermined.

Exclusion of a patient resulted from uncontrolled infection, other autoimmune disease, pregnancy or lactation. Amplified TCR beta CDR3 regions derived from RNA transcripts. The study used the HTBI primer set for a first-round RT-PCR of the TCR CDR3. TCRdb ran MiXCR on the multiplex PCR reads and lists one entry per CDR3 protein. The repertoire holds approximately 400,000 distinct CDR3 sequences, with 15% to 20% as singletons. Sequencing was performed on blood. This clonotype was sampled from a woman under 30 with Graves' hyperthyroidism. The rearrangement joins TRBV7-3 to TRBJ1-1, with unresolved D. In nucleotides, the CDR3 is TGTGCCAGCAGCATAGGGTGGGGAGAGAACACTGAAGCTTTCTTT. Its protein product is CASSIGWGENTEAFF.